This entry describes one T cell receptor (beta chain). This entry belongs to a study of shared clonotypes between healthy human individuals. The germline V gene has CDR1 SGHNT and CDR2 YYREEE (reference sequence). V was clipped by 2 bases and J by 5 bases; unmatched bases: 7. The CDR3 length is 16 residues. The assay ran at deep level. Investigators spread the genomic DNA of each subset evenly over several immunoSEQ plates. About 32,000 T cell genomes (roughly 300 ng DNA) went into each PBMC replicate. On ten immunoSEQ deep assay plates, unsorted PBMC DNA was sequenced. Profiling relied on immunoSEQ multiplex PCR, and the TCRdb table lists in-frame clones only, not all of them. The sample yields about 480,000 clones, about 75% seen once.

Specimen: PBMCs. The rearrangement uses TRBV5-4 and TRBJ2-7; TRBD2 agrees at 13 bases. The receptor was isolated from a woman aged 40 to 50 in good health. Some clones in this sample may be carry-over from other donors' samples. The CDR3 nucleotides are TGTGCCAGCAGCTTAGGACTAGCGGGAGACGCAGACGAGCAGTACTTC. Its protein is CASSLGLAGDADEQYF.